This record concerns one T cell receptor beta chain sequence. The source of the sample is a study of blood T cell repertoires in COVID-19. The wider study: COVID-19 samples from acute and convalescent phases originated in the United States, Italy and Spain. PBMCs, B-cell-depleted T cells, or T cells provided the cDNA or gDNA that made up the material.

The authors' processing: Estimation of nucleated cell counts was performed using reference gene primer amplification. The table came from immunoSEQ multiplex PCR; TCRdb's copy has only in-frame clones and leaves some out. V, J and clone size are those of that table, while D and trimming were read from the DNA. The table lists 200,000 to 300,000 clones, approximately 78% of them singletons, with about an eighth in the top ten. The CDR3 consists of 13 residues. Germline values: CDR1 MGHDK, CDR2 SYGVNS. V lost 3 bases to trimming and J lost 7 bases, with 12 bases between them. Material for sequencing was peripheral blood. The V and J genes are TRBV25-1 and TRBJ1-2; tentative D call: TRBD1 (6 bases). This TCR derives from a woman aged 55-69 years with active or convalescent COVID-19. This CDR3 is CASSEGHLVGYTF. The DNA of the CDR3 is TGTGCCAGCAGTGAGGGACACCTTGTTGGCTACACCTTC.